These 3 T cell receptor beta chains were all obtained from the same sample, sequenced in a study of regulatory T cells in long-lasting Graves disease. Noted time point: persistent/refractory GD, antithyroid drugs over 5 years with positive TRAb. The authors made the TCR library using RNA they extracted from PBMCs. With iRepertoire HTBI primers and Arm-PCR of CDR3 regions, TCR beta libraries were built. From the multiplex PCR reads, TCRdb called clonotypes with MiXCR, one entry per CDR3 protein. Among approximately 690,000 distinct CDR3 sequences listed, approximately 31% were seen once. Sequences were derived from peripheral blood mononuclear cells (PBMCs), sampled when the disease was refractory, from a patient treated with antithyroid drugs. The receptors come from a female donor with Graves disease.

This clonotype was seen only a few times. The rearrangement links TRBV10-3 to TRBJ2-5; 8 nucleotides line up with TRBD1. In germline, CDR1 is ENHRY, CDR2 SYGVKD. With 3 bases clipped from V and 2 bases from J, the junction kept 2 bases outside the gene matches. The CDR3 covers 14 residues. CDR3 sequence (DNA): TGTGCCATCAGTGAAACAGGGGGTCAAGAGACCCAGTACTTC. It yields the protein CAISETGGQETQYF.

This clonotype occurred a few times. J is TRBJ1-4 and V is TRBV18; TRBD1 agrees at 8 bases. Germline loops: CDR1 KGHSH, CDR2 LQKENI. The trim removed 8 bases at V and 7 bases at J, leaving 9 bases unmatched. This CDR3 has 14 amino acids. CDR3 in DNA: TGTGCCAGCGCGCAAGGACAGGGCACTGAAAAACTGTTTTTT. This gives the protein CASAQGQGTEKLFF.

The chain has TRBV6-1 and TRBJ2-5; TRBD2 aligns across 12 bases. The J segment lost 8 bases and the V segment lost 7 bases, leaving 14 bases of the junction unmatched. CDR1 MNHNS and CDR2 SASEGT come from the germline V gene. The CDR3 loop spans 16 amino acids. CDR3 residues: CASKKSGLAGLGTQYF. The CDR3 region has the DNA TGTGCCAGCAAAAAATCAGGACTAGCGGGATTGGGAACCCAGTACTTC.